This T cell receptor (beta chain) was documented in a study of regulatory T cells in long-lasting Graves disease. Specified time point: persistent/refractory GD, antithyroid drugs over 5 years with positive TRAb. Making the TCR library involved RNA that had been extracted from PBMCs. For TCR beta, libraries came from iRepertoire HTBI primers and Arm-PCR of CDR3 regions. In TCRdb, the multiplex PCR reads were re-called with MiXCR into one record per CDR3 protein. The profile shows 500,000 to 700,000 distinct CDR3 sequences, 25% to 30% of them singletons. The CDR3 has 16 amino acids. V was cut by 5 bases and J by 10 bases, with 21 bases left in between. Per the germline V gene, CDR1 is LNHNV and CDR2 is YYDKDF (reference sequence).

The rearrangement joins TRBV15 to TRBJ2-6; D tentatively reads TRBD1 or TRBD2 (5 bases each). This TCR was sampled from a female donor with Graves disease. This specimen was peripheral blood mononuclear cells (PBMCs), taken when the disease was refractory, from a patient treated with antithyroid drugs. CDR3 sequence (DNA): TGTGCCACCAGCTACCCAGGCTCGGGGCTCCTTAACGTCCTGACTTTC. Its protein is CATSYPGSGLLNVLTF.